The clone carrying this T cell receptor (beta chain) was observed many times. Its specificity is unknown. Amplification of TCR beta CDR3 regions used RNA as the template. TCR CDR3 regions were first amplified by RT-PCR with HTBI primers. A single record per CDR3 protein comes from TCRdb applying MiXCR to the multiplex PCR reads. The profile shows over 250,000 distinct CDR3 sequences, about 20% of them singletons. The CDR3 length is 13 residues. CDR1 and CDR2 (germline): LGHDT, YNNKEL (reference sequence). With 0 bases removed from V and 4 bases from J, the gap between germline ends came to 6 bases. The sample comes from a study of T cells in Graves' hyperthyroidism and ophthalmopathy. Study results and limitations: Ophthalmopathy got predicted by the model a median approximately 6 months before its onset.

The clonotype was recovered from a young man with Graves' ophthalmopathy. The sample taken for sequencing was blood. The chain carries TRBV3-1 and TRBJ1-2, with D unclear. The CDR3: CASSQDFSYGYTF. The DNA of the CDR3 is TGTGCCAGCAGCCAAGATTTCAGCTATGGCTACACCTTC.